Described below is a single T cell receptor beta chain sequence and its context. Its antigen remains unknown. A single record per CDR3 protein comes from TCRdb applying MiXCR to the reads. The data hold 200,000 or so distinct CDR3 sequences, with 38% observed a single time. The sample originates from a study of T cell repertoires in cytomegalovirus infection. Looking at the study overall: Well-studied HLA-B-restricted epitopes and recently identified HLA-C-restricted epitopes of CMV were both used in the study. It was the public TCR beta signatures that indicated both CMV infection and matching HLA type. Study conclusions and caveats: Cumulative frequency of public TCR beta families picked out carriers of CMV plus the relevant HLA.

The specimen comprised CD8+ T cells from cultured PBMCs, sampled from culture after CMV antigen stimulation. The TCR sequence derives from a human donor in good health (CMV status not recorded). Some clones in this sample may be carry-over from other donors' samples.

CDR3 DNA: TGTGCCAGCAGTGAACTTGGTAGCTCCTACGAGCAGTACTTC. This codes for CASSELGSSYEQYF. The chain links TRBV6-1 to TRBJ2-7; D call uncertain. The germline CDR1 and CDR2 sequences are MNHNS and SASEGT. V gave up 2 bases and J gave up 0 bases, with 8 bases separating them. The CDR3 is 14 amino acids.